This entry concerns a single TCR beta chain. The antigen is not known. This table comes from immunoSEQ multiplex PCR, and its TCRdb copy is limited to in-frame clones, with some not included. Among about 52,000 clones listed, 85% to 95% were seen once. The data belong to a study of OX40 agonist ivuxolimab in advanced cancers. Turning to the study itself: Patients were dosed intravenously with ivuxolimab at 0.01 to 10 mg/kg every 2 weeks. Dose-escalation patients had hepatocellular carcinoma, melanoma, renal cell or head and neck cancer.

General study findings and limits: Compared with CD4+, CD8+ T cells on average had more expanded clones.

V was cut by 4 bases and J by 4 bases, with 9 bases left in between. Germline CDR1 is SEHNR and CDR2 is FQNEAQ (reference sequence). The length of the CDR3 is 13 residues. Sample: CD4+ or CD8+ T cells sorted from blood, taken in a trial of the OX40 agonist ivuxolimab. The sequence derives from an adult with an advanced solid tumor such as melanoma, head and neck, liver or kidney cancer. V usage is TRBV7-9 and J usage is TRBJ2-3; D unclear. CDR3 sequence: CASSSSHADTQYF. The CDR3 nucleotides read TGTGCCAGCAGCTCTAGTCACGCAGATACGCAGTATTTT. Full variable domain (missing parts from reference TRBV7-9 and TRBJ2-3): DTGVSQNPRHKITKRGQNVTFRCDPISEHNRLYWYRQTLGQGPEFLTYFQNEAQLEKSRLLSDRFSAERPKGSFSTLEIQRTEQGDSAMYLCASSSSHADTQYFGPGTRLTVL.